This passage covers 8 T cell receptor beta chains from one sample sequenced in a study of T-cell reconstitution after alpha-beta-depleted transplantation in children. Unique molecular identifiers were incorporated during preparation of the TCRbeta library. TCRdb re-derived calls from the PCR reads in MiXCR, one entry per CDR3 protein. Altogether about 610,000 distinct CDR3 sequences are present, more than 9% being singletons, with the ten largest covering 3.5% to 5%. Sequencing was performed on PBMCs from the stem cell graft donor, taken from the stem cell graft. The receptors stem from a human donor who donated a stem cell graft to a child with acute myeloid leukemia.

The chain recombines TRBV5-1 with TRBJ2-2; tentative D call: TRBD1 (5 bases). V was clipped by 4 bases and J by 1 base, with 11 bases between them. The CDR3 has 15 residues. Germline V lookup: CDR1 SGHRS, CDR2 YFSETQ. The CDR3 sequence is CASSMDNWNTGELFF. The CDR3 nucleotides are TGCGCCAGCAGCATGGACAACTGGAACACCGGGGAGCTGTTTTTT.

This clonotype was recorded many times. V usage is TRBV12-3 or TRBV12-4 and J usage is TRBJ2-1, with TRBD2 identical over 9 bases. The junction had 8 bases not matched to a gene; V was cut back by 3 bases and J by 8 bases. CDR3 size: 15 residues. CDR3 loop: CASSFGGRAPHEQFF. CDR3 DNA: TGTGCCAGCAGTTTCGGCGGGAGGGCCCCCCATGAGCAGTTCTTC.

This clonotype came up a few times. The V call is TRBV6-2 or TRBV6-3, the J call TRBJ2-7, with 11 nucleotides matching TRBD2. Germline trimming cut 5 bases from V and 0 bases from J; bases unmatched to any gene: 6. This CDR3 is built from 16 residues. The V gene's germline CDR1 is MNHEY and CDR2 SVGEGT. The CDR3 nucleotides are TGTGCCAGCAGTCATCCGGGACTAGCGGACTCCTACGAGCAGTACTTC. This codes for CASSHPGLADSYEQYF.

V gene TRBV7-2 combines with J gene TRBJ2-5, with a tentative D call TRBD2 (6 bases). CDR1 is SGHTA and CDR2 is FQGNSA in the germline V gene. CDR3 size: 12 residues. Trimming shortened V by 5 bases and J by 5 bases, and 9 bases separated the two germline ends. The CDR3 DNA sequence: TGTGCCAGCAGCGCGGGATTGGAGACCCAGTACTTC. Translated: CASSAGLETQYF.

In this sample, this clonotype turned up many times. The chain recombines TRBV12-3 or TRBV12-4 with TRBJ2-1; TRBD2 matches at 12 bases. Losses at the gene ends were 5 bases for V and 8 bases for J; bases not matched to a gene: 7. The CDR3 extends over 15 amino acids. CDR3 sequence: CASSMTSGRGDEQFF. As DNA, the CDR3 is TGTGCCAGCAGTATGACTAGCGGGAGAGGGGATGAGCAGTTCTTC.

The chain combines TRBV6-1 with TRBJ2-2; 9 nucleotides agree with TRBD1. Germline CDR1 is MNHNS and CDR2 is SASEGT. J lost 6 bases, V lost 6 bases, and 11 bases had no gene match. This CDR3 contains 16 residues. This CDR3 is CASSGTGTGFPGELFF. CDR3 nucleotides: TGTGCCAGCAGCGGGACCGGGACAGGGTTTCCCGGGGAGCTGTTTTTT.

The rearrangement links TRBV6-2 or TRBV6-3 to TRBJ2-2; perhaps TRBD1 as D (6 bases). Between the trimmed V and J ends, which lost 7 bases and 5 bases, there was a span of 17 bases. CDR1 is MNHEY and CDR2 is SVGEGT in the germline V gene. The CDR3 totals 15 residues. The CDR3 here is CASTWGRLSTGELFF. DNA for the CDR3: TGTGCCAGCACCTGGGGGCGCTTATCAACCGGGGAGCTGTTTTTT.

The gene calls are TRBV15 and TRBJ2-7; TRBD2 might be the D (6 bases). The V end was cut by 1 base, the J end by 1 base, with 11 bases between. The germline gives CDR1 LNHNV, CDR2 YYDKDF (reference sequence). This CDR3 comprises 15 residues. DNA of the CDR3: TGTGCCACCAGCAGAGGCGGCGGGAAGTCCTACGAGCAGTACTTC. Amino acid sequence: CATSRGGGKSYEQYF.